A selection of T cell receptor beta chains follows, all from one sample in a study of cytomegalovirus exposure and HLA in healthy donors. Sequenced by immunoSEQ multiplex PCR; TCRdb stores in-frame clones only, minus some. The sample lists around 210,000 clones, around 75% occurring once. Sequenced input: PBMCs. The source of these receptors is a male donor in good health and CMV-seropositive. CDR3s include the opening cysteine and the closing phenylalanine or tryptophan. Fields, in order: D gene, V gene, clone size, J gene, CDR3 protein. The D gene is left open where the match is weak. Expanded clones are given a class, and other clones once, few, many or no size at all.

d_gene: TRBD2
v_gene: TRBV5-1
abundance: once
j_gene: TRBJ2-7
CDR3aa: CASSLQPTGGDEQYF

d_gene: TRBD1
v_gene: TRBV13
abundance: NA
j_gene: TRBJ1-5
CDR3aa: CASSLAGGHSNQPQHF

d_gene: TRBD1
v_gene: TRBV5-8
abundance: once
j_gene: TRBJ1-5
CDR3aa: CASSSRTGIQPQHF

d_gene: TRBD1
v_gene: TRBV5-1
abundance: NA
j_gene: TRBJ2-1
CDR3aa: CAGSPGQGAEYNEQFF

d_gene: TRBD2
v_gene: TRBV4-3
abundance: NA
j_gene: TRBJ2-5
CDR3aa: CASSQRLAGGQETQYF

d_gene: NA
v_gene: TRBV2
abundance: NA
j_gene: TRBJ2-5
CDR3aa: CASSEARGRRETQYF

d_gene: NA
v_gene: TRBV21-1
abundance: NA
j_gene: TRBJ1-3
CDR3aa: CASSKCPRPGQWAEFRNTIYF

d_gene: NA
v_gene: TRBV27
abundance: NA
j_gene: TRBJ2-6
CDR3aa: CASSYYRVTSSGANVLTF

d_gene: TRBD1
v_gene: TRBV10-3
abundance: NA
j_gene: TRBJ1-4
CDR3aa: CAIRGTGGEKLFF

d_gene: NA
v_gene: TRBV7-9
abundance: few
j_gene: TRBJ2-5
CDR3aa: CASSLYGGRLETQYF

d_gene: NA
v_gene: TRBV1
abundance: NA
j_gene: TRBJ2-1
CDR3aa: CTSRGLAGLQFF

d_gene: NA
v_gene: TRBV7-2
abundance: NA
j_gene: NA
CDR3aa: CASRRRGSGEQYF

d_gene: TRBD1
v_gene: TRBV11-2
abundance: once
j_gene: TRBJ1-2
CDR3aa: CASSRDRGFGGYGYTF

d_gene: NA
v_gene: TRBV6-5
abundance: once
j_gene: TRBJ1-2
CDR3aa: CASSYSWQGEEGYTF

d_gene: NA
v_gene: TRBV28
abundance: NA
j_gene: TRBJ1-1
CDR3aa: CASVPRYTEAFF

d_gene: TRBD1
v_gene: TRBV6-5
abundance: NA
j_gene: TRBJ1-6
CDR3aa: CASSYRTGGFNSPLHF

d_gene: TRBD2
v_gene: TRBV7-2
abundance: NA
j_gene: TRBJ2-1
CDR3aa: CASSPRTSGTSYNEQFF

d_gene: NA
v_gene: TRBV5-4
abundance: NA
j_gene: TRBJ2-5
CDR3aa: CASSLKIRTNNWETQYF

d_gene: NA
v_gene: TRBV4-3
abundance: few
j_gene: TRBJ2-5
CDR3aa: CASSRTIQETQYF

d_gene: NA
v_gene: TRBV13
abundance: NA
j_gene: TRBJ2-1
CDR3aa: CASTLRGDSRAFNEQFF

d_gene: NA
v_gene: TRBV7-9
abundance: NA
j_gene: TRBJ2-2
CDR3aa: CASSLDPGPTGELFF

d_gene: NA
v_gene: TRBV9
abundance: NA
j_gene: TRBJ2-5
CDR3aa: CASSAPSGSETQYF

d_gene: NA
v_gene: TRBV2
abundance: NA
j_gene: TRBJ1-2
CDR3aa: CASSVTGDYGYTF

d_gene: TRBD1
v_gene: TRBV28
abundance: NA
j_gene: TRBJ1-3
CDR3aa: CASREGQLRNTIYF

d_gene: TRBD2
v_gene: TRBV7-2
abundance: NA
j_gene: TRBJ2-7
CDR3aa: CASIRLAGSYEQYF

d_gene: NA
v_gene: TRBV9
abundance: NA
j_gene: TRBJ1-1
CDR3aa: CASSVLGTDTEAFF

d_gene: TRBD1
v_gene: TRBV9
abundance: NA
j_gene: TRBJ1-2
CDR3aa: CASSVEELGTGKGYTF

d_gene: NA
v_gene: TRBV5-1
abundance: NA
j_gene: NA
CDR3aa: CASSLAGVAYEQYF

d_gene: TRBD1
v_gene: TRBV28
abundance: NA
j_gene: TRBJ1-5
CDR3aa: CASSWAGTVQFSSQPQHF